This T cell receptor (beta chain) originates from a study of cytomegalovirus exposure and HLA in healthy donors. Researchers ran the PCR with 60 Vbeta and 13 Jbeta primers. Assay used: immunoSEQ multiplex PCR; TCRdb lists only in-frame clones, some missing. The table lists approximately 150,000 clones, roughly three quarters of them singletons. Concerning this clone: Its target is unknown.

Whole-study findings and limits: Rarity marked most TCR sequences, yet some public TCRs occurred in many donors. Judged likely to be a sequencing artifact was a cluster of highly shared sequence variants. Information on immune exposure was restricted to one variable (CMV serostatus).

In germline, CDR1 is SEHNR, CDR2 FQNEAQ (reference sequence). The CDR3 extends over 15 amino acids. V lost 1 base to trimming and J lost 3 bases, with 12 bases between them. Source material: PBMCs. The rearrangement uses TRBV7-9 and TRBJ1-1, with D possibly TRBD1 on 6 matching bases. The source is a woman aged 40 to 55 in good health and CMV-seronegative. The CDR3 coding sequence is TGTGCCAGCAGCTTAGGGGCACAGGGCTACACTGAAGCTTTCTTT. It yields the protein CASSLGAQGYTEAFF.